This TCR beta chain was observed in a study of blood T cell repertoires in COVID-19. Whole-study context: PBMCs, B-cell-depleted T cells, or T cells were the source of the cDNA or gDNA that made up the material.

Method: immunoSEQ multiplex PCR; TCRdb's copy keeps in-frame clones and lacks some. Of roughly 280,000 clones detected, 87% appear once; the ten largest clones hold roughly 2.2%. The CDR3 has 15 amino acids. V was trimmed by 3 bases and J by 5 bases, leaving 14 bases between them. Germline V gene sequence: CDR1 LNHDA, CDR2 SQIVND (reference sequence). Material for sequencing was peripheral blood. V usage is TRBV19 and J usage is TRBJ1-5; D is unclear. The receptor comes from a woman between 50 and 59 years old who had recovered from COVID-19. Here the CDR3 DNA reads TGTGCCAGTAGTATCCAGCGGCTAAGCGATCAGCCCCAGCATTTT. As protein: CASSIQRLSDQPQHF.